The 18 T cell receptor beta chains given below trace back to one sample, sequenced in a study of cytotoxic CD8 clonotypes in ibrutinib-treated CLL. Sequencing was performed with immunoSEQ multiplex PCR; in TCRdb, only in-frame clones are kept and a portion is missing. Altogether 27,000 or so clones are present, 85% being singletons, with the ten largest covering under 9.5%. The sample here was PBMCs, taken after 24 months of ibrutinib treatment. These receptors came from a human donor with chronic lymphocytic leukemia.

This chain joins TRBV2 and TRBJ1-1, with no clear D. CDR1 and CDR2 (germline): SNHLY, FYNNEI. This CDR3 region has 15 residues. V lost 6 bases and J lost 4, with 18 bases in between. The CDR3 reads CASRPWSGRGTEAFF. CDR3 bases: TGTGCCAGCAGACCCTGGTCAGGCCGGGGCACTGAAGCTTTCTTT.

Only one count was recorded for this clone. The chain carries TRBV19 and TRBJ1-4; TRBD1 agrees at 7 bases. J lost 7 bases, V lost 4 bases, and 6 bases had no gene match. The germline V gene has CDR1 LNHDA and CDR2 SQIVND (reference sequence). The CDR3 consists of 14 residues. The CDR3 DNA reads TGTGCCAGTAGTACCGGACAGGACCTTGAAAAACTGTTTTTT. Translating gives CASSTGQDLEKLFF.

V is TRBV5-4 and J is TRBJ1-3, with D perhaps matching TRBD1 (5 bases). Trimming removed 5 bases at V and 0 bases at J, with 9 bases between. This CDR3 has 14 amino acids. Germline lookup yields CDR1 SGHNT and CDR2 YYREEE (reference sequence). The CDR3: CASRGDGSGNTIYF. DNA of the CDR3: TGTGCCAGCAGGGGGGACGGCTCTGGAAACACCATATATTTT.

This clone was recorded only once. The chain combines TRBV15 with TRBJ2-7, with D unresolved. Trimming removed 6 bases at V and 4 bases at J, with 16 bases between. Germline lookup yields CDR1 LNHNV and CDR2 YYDKDF (reference sequence). This CDR3 has 14 residues. CDR3 nucleotides: TGTGCCACCAGTTTAGGGCCAGAGGAGTACGAGCAGTACTTC. Its protein is CATSLGPEEYEQYF.

This chain joins TRBV18 and TRBJ1-5; no clear D gene. Deletions cut 1 base from V and 9 bases from J, with 10 bases between. This CDR3 has 13 residues. Germline V gene data show CDR1 as KGHSH and CDR2 as LQKENI. DNA of the CDR3: TGTGCCAGCTCACCACAAAACGGCGTGCCCCAGCATTTT. Encoded protein: CASSPQNGVPQHF.

This clone has only one observation. The rearrangement links TRBV5-1 to TRBJ1-2; no definite D call. Per germline, CDR1 SGHRS and CDR2 YFSETQ. The CDR3 contains 15 residues. V lost 0 bases and J lost 5, with 14 bases in between. The CDR3 DNA sequence: TGCGCCAGCAGCTTGGAGGGTCCTACGGATTATGGCTACACCTTC. Its translation is CASSLEGPTDYGYTF. The entire variable domain, with the rest obtained from reference TRBV5-1 and TRBJ1-2, is as follows: KAGVTQTPRYLIKTRGQQVTLSCSPISGHRSVSWYQQTPGQGLQFLFEYFSETQRNKGNFPGRFSGRQFSNSRSEMNVSTLELGDSALYLCASSLEGPTDYGYTFGSGTRLTVV.

This chain links TRBV9 with TRBJ1-2, with D maybe TRBD1 (6 bases). Germline V gives CDR1 SGDLS, CDR2 YYNGEE. The CDR3 runs 14 residues. V was clipped by 0 bases and J by 7 bases, with 13 bases between them. This CDR3 reads CASSVDTGIAGYTF. The CDR3 DNA reads TGTGCCAGCAGCGTAGATACAGGGATAGCTGGCTACACCTTC.

The chain carries TRBV7-6 and TRBJ2-3; 8 bases are shared with TRBD1. The CDR3 covers 15 residues. J lost 3 bases, V lost 5 bases, and 7 bases had no gene match. From germline, CDR1 is SGHVS and CDR2 FNYEAQ. The CDR3 nucleotides are TGTGCCAGCAGCCACGGACAGGGTCGAACAGATACGCAGTATTTT. Amino acid sequence: CASSHGQGRTDTQYF.

With regard to this clone: This same CDR3 is encoded by further DNA sequences in the sample. The chain carries TRBV28 and TRBJ2-7, with D possibly being TRBD2 (6 bases). In germline, CDR1 is MDHEN, CDR2 SYDVKM. Trimming stripped 8 bases from V and 2 bases from J, with 31 bases between. The CDR3 consists of 19 residues. The CDR3 nucleotides are TGTGCCAGCGGACTAACCTGGGTGACGGGGACCCCAACAACCTACGAGCAGTACTTC. Translated: CASGLTWVTGTPTTYEQYF.

The chain uses TRBV5-1 and TRBJ2-7; 10 nucleotides align to TRBD1. CDR1 and CDR2 (germline): SGHRS, YFSETQ. With 0 bases clipped from V and 7 bases from J, the junction kept 4 bases outside the gene matches. The CDR3 loop spans 14 amino acids. CDR3 protein: CASSLGQGASEQYF. The DNA for the CDR3 is TGCGCCAGCAGCTTGGGACAGGGGGCGTCAGAGCAGTACTTC.

This clone was seen once. This rearrangement joins TRBV5-1 to TRBJ2-2; tentatively, D is TRBD2 (5 bases). V dropped 6 bases and J dropped 6 bases, with 15 bases sitting between them. Germline V gene lookup returns CDR1 SGHRS and CDR2 YFSETQ. The CDR3 covers 14 residues. The CDR3 sequence is CASTKLVSAGELFF. The DNA of the CDR3 is TGCGCCAGCACCAAACTAGTCTCCGCCGGGGAGCTGTTTTTT.

The V and J genes are TRBV6-5 and TRBJ1-1; tentatively, D is TRBD1 (6 bases). This CDR3 has 15 amino acids. The V end lost 5 bases, the J end lost 0 bases, and 13 bases lay between the germline ends. Germline V gene lookup returns CDR1 MNHEY and CDR2 SVGAGI. CDR3 DNA sequence: TGTGCCAGCAGTCGAACAGGGTTTATGAACACTGAAGCTTTCTTT. It yields the protein CASSRTGFMNTEAFF.

The genes are TRBV27 and TRBJ1-3, with 10 bases lining up with TRBD1. The junction had 6 bases not matched to a gene; V was cut back by 4 bases and J by 3 bases. Germline values: CDR1 MNHEY, CDR2 SMNVEV (reference sequence). The CDR3 contains 16 residues. As DNA, the CDR3 is TGTGCCAGCAGTTCCATCGGACAGGGGGATGGAAACACCATATATTTT. Its protein is CASSSIGQGDGNTIYF.

The genes are TRBV27 and TRBJ2-3; TRBD2 matches at 9 bases. From germline, CDR1 is MNHEY and CDR2 SMNVEV (reference sequence). The length of the CDR3 is 15 residues. J lost 2 bases, V lost 10 bases, and 10 bases had no gene match. CDR3 region: CATREAGGPTDTQYF. CDR3 DNA sequence: TGTGCCACCAGGGAGGCGGGGGGGCCCACAGATACGCAGTATTTT.

The chain has TRBV5-1 and TRBJ1-1; 7 bases line up with TRBD1. The CDR3 loop spans 13 amino acids. V lost 3 bases, J lost 4 bases, and 3 bases stayed unmatched. Germline lookup yields CDR1 SGHRS and CDR2 YFSETQ. CDR3: CASSWGQTTEAFF. The DNA for the CDR3 is TGCGCCAGCAGCTGGGGACAGACCACTGAAGCTTTCTTT.

V gene TRBV10-3 combines with J gene TRBJ1-3, with D perhaps matching TRBD1 (6 bases). The V gene lost 7 bases and the J gene lost 3 bases, with 19 bases spanning the gap. Looked up from germline, CDR1 is ENHRY and CDR2 is SYGVKD. This CDR3 is built from 16 residues. The CDR3 sequence is CAITPTGGTFGNTIYF. The DNA for the CDR3 is TGTGCCATCACCCCGACGGGAGGGACATTTGGAAACACCATATATTTT.

This rearrangement joins TRBV5-6 to TRBJ1-4, with D unresolved. From germline, CDR1 is SGHDT and CDR2 YYEEEE. The V and J ends lost 4 bases and 10 bases respectively, with 17 bases between them. The CDR3 runs 14 residues. The CDR3, as DNA: TGTGCCAGCAGCATGGGAGCCTCCCAACGAAAACTGTTTTTT. Its translation: CASSMGASQRKLFF.

The chain combines TRBV15 with TRBJ1-3, with D unresolved. Between the trimmed V and J ends, which lost 5 bases and 4 bases, there was a span of 9 bases. There are 13 residues in the CDR3. The germline V gene has CDR1 LNHNV and CDR2 YYDKDF (reference sequence). The CDR3 is CATSSARGNTIYF. In DNA form, the CDR3 reads TGTGCCACCAGCTCGGCGCGAGGAAACACCATATATTTT.